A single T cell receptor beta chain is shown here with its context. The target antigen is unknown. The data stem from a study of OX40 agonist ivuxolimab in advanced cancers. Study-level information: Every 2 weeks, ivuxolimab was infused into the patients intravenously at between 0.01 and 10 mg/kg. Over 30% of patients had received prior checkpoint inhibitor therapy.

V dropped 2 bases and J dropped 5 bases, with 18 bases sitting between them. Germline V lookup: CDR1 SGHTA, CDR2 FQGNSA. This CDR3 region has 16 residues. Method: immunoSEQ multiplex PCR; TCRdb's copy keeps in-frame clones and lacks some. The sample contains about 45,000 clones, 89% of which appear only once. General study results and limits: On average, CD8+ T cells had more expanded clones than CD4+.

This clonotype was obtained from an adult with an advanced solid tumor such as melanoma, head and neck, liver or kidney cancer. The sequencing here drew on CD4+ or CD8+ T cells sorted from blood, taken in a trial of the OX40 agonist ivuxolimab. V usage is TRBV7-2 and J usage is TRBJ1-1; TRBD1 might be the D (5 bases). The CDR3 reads CASSLRGSGAGTEAFF. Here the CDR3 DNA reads TGTGCCAGCAGCTTAAGGGGCTCCGGAGCGGGAACTGAAGCTTTCTTT.